This T cell receptor (beta chain) appears in the sequencing data of a study of blood T cell repertoires in COVID-19. As for the study in general: Some COVID-19 samples were acute and others convalescent; all came from the United States, Italy and Spain. T cells, B-cell-depleted T cells, or PBMCs supplied cDNA or gDNA.

The CDR3 has 12 residues. As processed by the authors: How many nucleated cells were present was estimated from reference gene primer amplification. Using immunoSEQ multiplex PCR, the repertoire was profiled, and TCRdb retains in-frame clones only, with some absent. D and trimming come from the DNA, and the V and J calls and clone size come from that table. The sample has about 180,000 clones; 80% to 90% are singletons. The TCR was taken from a man aged 55 to 70 with acute or convalescent COVID-19. The sequencing sample was made of peripheral blood. The chain links TRBV12-2 to TRBJ1-1; TRBD1 was called by the table and not checked on the DNA. TRBV12-2 has pseudogene status. The chain's CDR3 is CANRQGVTEAFF. The CDR3 DNA reads TGTGCAAACCGACAGGGCGTCACTGAAGCTTTCTTT.